These 30 T cell receptor beta chains originate from one sample sequenced in a study of T cell responses to AZD1222 COVID-19 vaccine. Assay used: immunoSEQ multiplex PCR; TCRdb lists only in-frame clones, some missing. Here the sample spans fewer than 85,000 clones, 87% being singletons. Here the sequenced sample was peripheral blood, taken 28 days after the second AZD1222 dose. The origin of the receptors is an adult who received the AZD1222 COVID-19 vaccine.

This chain links TRBV19 with TRBJ1-5; possibly TRBD1 for D (5 bases). The CDR3 length is 13 residues. Trimming removed 5 bases at V and 4 bases at J, with 9 bases between. Germline CDR1 LNHDA, CDR2 SQIVND (reference sequence). For the CDR3, the DNA is TGTGCCAGTAGTTCATCAGGGAATCAGCCCCAGCATTTT. Translating it yields CASSSSGNQPQHF.

This sequence joins TRBV3-1 (or the pseudogene TRBV3-2) and TRBJ1-1; TRBD1 agrees at 8 bases. V shed 2 bases, J shed 12 bases, and the junction held 5 bases outside the gene matches. The germline CDR1 and CDR2 sequences are LGHDT and YNNKEL (reference sequence). The length of the CDR3 is 12 residues. The CDR3 sequence: CASSQWTGRTFF. CDR3 DNA sequence: TGTGCCAGCAGCCAATGGACAGGGCGGACTTTCTTT.

Concerning this clone: The conserved final phenylalanine or tryptophan is absent from the CDR3, which likely points to a read error. It is unclear where the CDR3 begins or ends on the DNA, so no DNA is shown, and the CDR3 is as TCRdb lists it. The rearrangement uses TRBV6-5 and TRBJ1-2. From its first to its last residue, the CDR3 has 13 amino acids. From germline, CDR1 is MNHEY and CDR2 SVGAGI. CDR3 protein: CASSTGIKRDGWL.

The V call is TRBV4-1, the J call TRBJ2-3; 13 positions match TRBD2. Germline assignment: CDR1 MGHRA and CDR2 YSYEKL. Germline trimming cut 1 base from V and 5 bases from J; bases unmatched to any gene: 6. The CDR3 is made up of 17 amino acids. The CDR3: CASSQGGLAGAGDTQYF. DNA for the CDR3: TGCGCCAGCAGCCAAGGCGGACTAGCGGGGGCTGGAGATACGCAGTATTTT.

This clone has a single count. The V gene is TRBV20-1, the J gene TRBJ1-5, with D possibly being TRBD1 (5 bases). The ends were cut back, 3 bases at V and 1 base at J, with 19 bases in the middle. Germline assignment: CDR1 DFQATT and CDR2 SNEGSKA (reference sequence). The CDR3 is 17 residues long. The DNA for the CDR3 is TGCAGTGCTAGTATTCCCACAGGTCCAGGGAGCAATCAGCCCCAGCATTTT. It specifies CSASIPTGPGSNQPQHF.

This chain joins TRBV6-6 and TRBJ2-7, with 9 bases that match TRBD1. J gave up 3 bases and V 5 bases, and 14 bases lay outside the gene matches. The CDR3 spans 17 residues. Germline V CDR1 and CDR2: MNHNY, SVGAGI (reference sequence). This CDR3 reads CASSPRGDRGYYYEQYF. CDR3 nucleotides: TGTGCCAGCAGTCCAAGAGGAGACAGGGGGTATTACTACGAGCAGTACTTC.

This clone was observed a handful of times. The chain combines TRBV6-1 with TRBJ1-2; D gene unclear. The CDR3 contains 12 residues. Germline loops: CDR1 MNHNS, CDR2 SASEGT. The V gene lost 1 base and the J gene lost 7 bases, with 7 bases spanning the gap. This chain's CDR3 is CASSEEGVGYTF. The DNA for the CDR3 is TGTGCCAGCAGTGAAGAGGGTGTTGGCTACACCTTC.

The chain links TRBV22-1 to TRBJ1-1; the table gives TRBD1 as D, unverified against the DNA. TRBV22-1 is listed as a pseudogene. This CDR3 has 9 amino acids. The CDR3 sequence: CLANTEAFF. The CDR3 DNA follows: TGTCTGGCGAACACTGAAGCTTTCTTT.

This clone occurred once. Written as DNA, the CDR3 is TGTGCCAGCAGTATAGGAGCTAATTCACCCCTCCACTTT. Its translation: CASSIGANSPLHF. The V call is TRBV6-5, the J call TRBJ1-6, with unresolved D. The CDR3 loop spans 13 amino acids. Trimming took off 5 bases at V and 6 bases at J, with 8 bases between the two ends. Germline CDR1 reads MNHEY; CDR2 reads SVGAGI.

Remarks on this clone: The junction departs from the called germline gene at one end, perhaps through a read error. The chain has TRBV19 and TRBJ1-2, with D possibly being TRBD1 (6 bases). Per the germline V gene, CDR1 is LNHDA and CDR2 is SQIVND (reference sequence). This CDR3 is built from 14 residues. For the CDR3, the DNA is TGTGCCAGTAGTTCCACGACAGGCAACTCTGGCTACACCTTC. Protein sequence: CASSSTTGNSGYTF.

V is TRBV10-3 and J is TRBJ1-3; D call uncertain. The V gene's germline CDR1 is ENHRY and CDR2 SYGVKD. The CDR3 covers 14 residues. Between the trimmed V and J ends, which lost 0 bases and 4 bases, there was a span of 7 bases. CDR3 protein: CAISESGLGNTIYF. The CDR3, as DNA: TGTGCCATCAGTGAGTCTGGACTGGGAAACACCATATATTTT.

The V and J genes are TRBV6-1 and TRBJ1-2; TRBD1 might be the D (5 bases). The V end was cut by 1 base, the J end by 8 bases, with 11 bases between. CDR1 and CDR2 (germline): MNHNS, SASEGT. The length of the CDR3 is 13 residues. The CDR3 region has the DNA TGTGCCAGCAGTGAAGTCACCCAGGGAGGCTACACCTTC. Its translation is CASSEVTQGGYTF.

The genes are TRBV27 and TRBJ2-7; 7 nucleotides agree with TRBD1. Germline loops: CDR1 MNHEY, CDR2 SMNVEV (reference sequence). After removal of 2 bases from V and 3 bases from J, the junction contained 7 bases not matched to a gene. This CDR3 has 15 residues. This CDR3 reads CASSLRLGGRYEQYF. The CDR3 coding sequence is TGTGCCAGCAGTTTACGCCTAGGGGGCCGCTACGAGCAGTACTTC.

The gene calls are TRBV19 and TRBJ2-5; 11 positions match TRBD1. V dropped 9 bases and J dropped 5; count of bases not matched to a gene: 14. CDR3 size: 16 residues. Germline assignment: CDR1 LNHDA and CDR2 SQIVND (reference sequence). CDR3 loop: CASSSNQDRGRETQYF. CDR3 nucleotide sequence: TGTGCCAGCTCATCCAATCAGGACAGGGGGCGCGAGACCCAGTACTTC.

The chain carries TRBV30 and TRBJ1-3; D is ambiguous. Germline V gives CDR1 GTSNPN, CDR2 SVGIG (reference sequence). This CDR3 region has 13 residues. With 5 bases removed from V and 0 bases from J, the gap between germline ends came to 8 bases. The DNA of the CDR3 is TGTGCCTGGGCGCAGAGCTCTGGAAACACCATATATTTT. Its protein is CAWAQSSGNTIYF. Drawing the rest from reference TRBV30 and TRBJ1-3, the complete variable domain is SQTIHQWPATLVQPVGSPLSLECTVEGTSNPNLYWYRQAAGRGLQLLFYSVGIGQISSEVPQNLSASRPQDRQFILSSKKLLLSDSGFYLCAWAQSSGNTIYFGEGSWLTVV.

This chain joins TRBV5-1 and TRBJ1-2; the D gene is possibly TRBD1 (5 bases). The germline V gene has CDR1 SGHRS and CDR2 YFSETQ. The CDR3 spans 16 residues. Trimming took 5 bases from V and 4 from J, leaving 21 bases between them. CDR3 coding DNA: TGCGCCAGCAGTTTACCCGGGTCCCGGGACGGCTATGGCTACACCTTC. Translated: CASSLPGSRDGYGYTF.

This chain joins TRBV28 and TRBJ1-4; D might be TRBD1 (6 bases). Trimming removed 5 bases from V and 10 bases from J, with 17 bases in between. This CDR3 region has 14 residues. In germline, CDR1 is MDHEN, CDR2 SYDVKM. The CDR3 nucleotides are TGTGCCAGCAGTGCGTCTCCGGGACATCGAAAACTGTTTTTT. Residues: CASSASPGHRKLFF.

V is TRBV7-8 and J is TRBJ1-5; D is unresolved. The V end was cut by 4 bases, the J end by 0 bases, with 16 bases between. The CDR3 extends over 17 amino acids. CDR1 and CDR2 (germline): SGHVS, FQNEAQ. This CDR3 reads CASSSSRRGYSNQPQHF. DNA for the CDR3: TGTGCCAGCAGCTCAAGTCGTCGGGGTTATAGCAATCAGCCCCAGCATTTT.

This clone was detected a few times. This chain joins TRBV19 and TRBJ1-2, with a weak D call TRBD1 (6 bases). CDR1 and CDR2 (germline): LNHDA, SQIVND (reference sequence). The CDR3 runs 14 residues. V lost 6 bases, J lost 8 bases, and 19 bases lay in between. CDR3 DNA: TGTGCCAGTAGCCCCCAGCCGGGGGCGGGAGGCTACACCTTC. It codes for CASSPQPGAGGYTF. Full variable domain (outside the CDR3, taken from reference TRBV19 and TRBJ1-2): DGGITQSPKYLFRKEGQNVTLSCEQNLNHDAMYWYRQDPGQGLRLIYYSQIVNDFQKGDIAEGYSVSREKKESFPLTVTSAQKNPTAFYLCASSPQPGAGGYTFGSGTRLTVV.

J is TRBJ2-7 and V is TRBV10-3; maybe TRBD1 (5 bases). Per germline, CDR1 ENHRY and CDR2 SYGVKD. The CDR3 length is 15 residues. The germline V and J ends were trimmed by 4 bases and 1 base, with 14 bases remaining between them. The CDR3 DNA is TGTGCCATCAGTGCTGGACAAGTTGGGTCCTACGAGCAGTACTTC. Amino acids: CAISAGQVGSYEQYF.

The chain is built from TRBV3-1 (or the pseudogene TRBV3-2) and TRBJ2-5; no reliable D call. This CDR3 has 16 amino acids. Germline V gives CDR1 LGHDT, CDR2 YNNKEL (reference sequence). V was pared by 4 bases and J by 5 bases, with 20 bases between. The DNA for the CDR3 is TGTGCCAGCAGCCCCAAAGCAGGTTCCTTAGGGGAGACCCAGTACTTC. This gives the protein CASSPKAGSLGETQYF.

This clone appeared once. V usage is TRBV29-1 and J usage is TRBJ2-5; D gene ambiguous. Trimming removed 4 bases at V and 5 bases at J, with 8 bases between. The CDR3 totals 11 residues. Looked up from germline, CDR1 is SQVTM and CDR2 is ANQGSEA. Here the CDR3 reads CSVVGRETQYF. CDR3 coding DNA: TGCAGCGTTGTCGGGCGGGAGACCCAGTACTTC.

The rearrangement uses TRBV6-1 and TRBJ1-5; D is ambiguous. Between the trimmed V and J ends, which lost 3 bases and 7 bases, there was a span of 10 bases. Germline V gene sequence: CDR1 MNHNS, CDR2 SASEGT. CDR3 length equals 13 residues. The DNA of the CDR3 is TGTGCCAGCAGTGATGAGTTACGCCAGCCCCAGCATTTT. Translated, it gives CASSDELRQPQHF.

The chain links TRBV28 to TRBJ1-6; D not certain. The CDR3 consists of 23 residues. Looked up from germline, CDR1 is MDHEN and CDR2 is SYDVKM. The V end was cut by 7 bases, the J end by 0 bases, with 34 bases between. The CDR3 sequence: CASNLFRPSTQTWLSSYNSPLHF. CDR3 nucleotide sequence: TGTGCCAGCAATCTCTTTCGACCTTCGACCCAGACATGGCTTAGCTCCTATAATTCACCCCTCCACTTT.

The chain employs TRBV30 and TRBJ1-3; D gene uncertain. Germline-derived CDR1 and CDR2 are GTSNPN and SVGIG (reference sequence). Trimming took off 2 bases at V and 2 bases at J, with 7 bases between the two ends. The CDR3 is made up of 13 amino acids. CDR3 sequence reads: CAWSLGTGNTIYF. DNA for the CDR3: TGTGCCTGGAGTTTGGGAACTGGAAACACCATATATTTT.

The chain has TRBV2 and TRBJ2-1; 7 nucleotides match TRBD1. This CDR3 is 15 amino acids long. The ends lost 5 bases at V and 2 bases at J; junction bases unmatched: 6. From germline, CDR1 is SNHLY and CDR2 FYNNEI. In DNA form, the CDR3 reads TGTGCCAGCAGTTATGACAGGGTAGCCTACAATGAGCAGTTCTTC. Translated, it gives CASSYDRVAYNEQFF.

This clone was counted between two and nine times. J is TRBJ1-6 and V is TRBV6-4; D might be TRBD1 (5 bases). V was clipped by 5 bases and J by 7 bases, with 9 bases between them. The germline gives CDR1 MRHNA, CDR2 SNTAGT. The CDR3 consists of 13 residues. CDR3: CASSQGKNSPLHF. The CDR3 region has the DNA TGTGCCAGCAGTCAGGGTAAAAATTCACCCCTCCACTTT.

The chain is built from TRBV6-5 and TRBJ1-6; 8 bases are shared with TRBD1. The CDR3 has 15 residues. V lost 2 bases, J lost 7 bases, and 4 bases stayed unmatched. Looked up from germline, CDR1 is MNHEY and CDR2 is SVGAGI. For the CDR3, the DNA is TGTGCCAGCAGTTACGACAGGACAGGGAATTCACCCCTCCACTTT. Amino acid sequence: CASSYDRTGNSPLHF.

The rearrangement joins TRBV5-1 to TRBJ1-6, with D possibly being TRBD1 (5 bases). Germline values: CDR1 SGHRS, CDR2 YFSETQ. This CDR3 has 15 residues. Trimming cost V 4 bases and J 8 bases, with 16 bases left between them. CDR3 amino acids: CASSSGDGPYSPLHF. The CDR3 DNA sequence: TGCGCCAGCAGCAGCGGGGACGGCCCCTATTCACCCCTCCACTTT.

The chain is built from TRBV28 and TRBJ2-2; possibly TRBD1 for D (5 bases). The CDR3 consists of 11 residues. Between the trimmed V and J ends, which lost 3 bases and 10 bases, there was a span of 6 bases. The germline CDR1 and CDR2 sequences are MDHEN and SYDVKM. The CDR3 nucleotides read TGTGCCAGCAGTTTTGGGGCGGAGCTGTTTTTT. Its translation: CASSFGAELFF.